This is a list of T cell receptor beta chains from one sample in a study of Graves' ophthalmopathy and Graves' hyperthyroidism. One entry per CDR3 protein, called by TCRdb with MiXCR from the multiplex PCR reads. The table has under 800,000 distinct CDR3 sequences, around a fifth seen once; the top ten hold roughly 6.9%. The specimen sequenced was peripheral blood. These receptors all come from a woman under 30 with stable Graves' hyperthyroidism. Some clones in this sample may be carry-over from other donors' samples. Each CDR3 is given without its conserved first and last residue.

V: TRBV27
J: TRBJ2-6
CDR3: ASSFGGGSGVSGANVLT

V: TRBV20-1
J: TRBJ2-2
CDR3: SARRGERDTGELC

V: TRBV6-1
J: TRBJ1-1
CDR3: ASRFRGTEAF

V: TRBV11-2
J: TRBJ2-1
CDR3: ASSSPGTSGTNEQF

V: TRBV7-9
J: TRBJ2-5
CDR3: VSSFGTRVETQY

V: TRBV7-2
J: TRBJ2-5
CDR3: ASSSSTYQETQY

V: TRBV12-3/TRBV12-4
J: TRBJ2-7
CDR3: ASRSGESPYEQY

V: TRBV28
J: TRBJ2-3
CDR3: ASSTTSGSVDTQY

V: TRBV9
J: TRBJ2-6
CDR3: ASSGGTGVTGANVLT

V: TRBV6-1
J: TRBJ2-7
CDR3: ASSERMTGLRGEQY

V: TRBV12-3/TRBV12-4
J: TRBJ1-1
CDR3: ASSKQRMNTEAF

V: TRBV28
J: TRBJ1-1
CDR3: ASSSDRGQDEAF

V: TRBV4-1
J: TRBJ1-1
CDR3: ASSQDVSETNTEAF

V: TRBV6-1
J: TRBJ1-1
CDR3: ASGGGAGDAF

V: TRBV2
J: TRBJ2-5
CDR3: ASSGGPSYQETQY

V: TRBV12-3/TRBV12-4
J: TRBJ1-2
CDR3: ASSLQGRPGYT

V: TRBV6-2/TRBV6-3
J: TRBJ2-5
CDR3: ASSHAQETQY

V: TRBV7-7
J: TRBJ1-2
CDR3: ASSLWGERTLNYGYT

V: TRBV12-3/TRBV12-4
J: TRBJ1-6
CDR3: ASSPGTEVFNSPLH

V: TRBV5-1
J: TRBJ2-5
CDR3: ASSFGGSETQY

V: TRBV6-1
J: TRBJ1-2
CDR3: ASSERGLNGYT

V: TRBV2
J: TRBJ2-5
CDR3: ASSGGLVETQY

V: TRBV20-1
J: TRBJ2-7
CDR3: SAQLTGQGISYEQY

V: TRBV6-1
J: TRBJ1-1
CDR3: ASSQGQGGLTEAF

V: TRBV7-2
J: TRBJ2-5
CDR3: ASSLREGRGETQY

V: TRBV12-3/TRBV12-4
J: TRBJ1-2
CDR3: ASSPPGGPSYYGYT

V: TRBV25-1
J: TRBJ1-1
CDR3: ASSTTQGDTEAF

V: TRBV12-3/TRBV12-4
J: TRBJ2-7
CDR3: ASSLTGVGSYEQY

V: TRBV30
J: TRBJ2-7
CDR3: AWSVRGGGEQY

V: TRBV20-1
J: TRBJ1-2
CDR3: SAPPPDGLNYGYT

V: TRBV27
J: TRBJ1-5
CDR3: ASSPYRGLVLQH

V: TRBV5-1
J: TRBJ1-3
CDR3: ASSLGPSGNTIY

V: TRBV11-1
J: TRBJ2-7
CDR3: ASSLVGRGRSGEQY

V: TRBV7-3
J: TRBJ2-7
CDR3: ASSLMDGPYEQY

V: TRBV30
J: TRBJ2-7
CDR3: AWSPREGQGNFYEQY

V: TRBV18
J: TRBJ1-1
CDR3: ASARDSQEAF

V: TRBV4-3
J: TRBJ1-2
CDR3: ASSQGQGEGYT

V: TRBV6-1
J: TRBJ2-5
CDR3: AGQSGTAQETQY

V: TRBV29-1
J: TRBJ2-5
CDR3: SVDQNTGETQY

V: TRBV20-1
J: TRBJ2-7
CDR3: SAPGPPLGEQY

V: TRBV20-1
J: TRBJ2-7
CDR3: SANPGLAGNLYEQY

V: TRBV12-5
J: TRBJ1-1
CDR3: ASCPAPALEAF

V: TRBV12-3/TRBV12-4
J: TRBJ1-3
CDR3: ASRSDGTGNTIY

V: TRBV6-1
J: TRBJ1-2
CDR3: ASKDRNYGYT

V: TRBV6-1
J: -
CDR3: ASSEGLAGVYEQY

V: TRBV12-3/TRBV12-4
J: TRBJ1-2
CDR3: ASGRGQNYGYT

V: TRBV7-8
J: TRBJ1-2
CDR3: ASSLAAGEEANYGYT

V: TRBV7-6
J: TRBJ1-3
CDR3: ASSLEWRSGNTIY

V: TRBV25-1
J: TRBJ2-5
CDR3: ASSEVRFGGETQY

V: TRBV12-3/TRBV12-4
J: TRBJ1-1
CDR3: ASSYGTGIMNTEAF

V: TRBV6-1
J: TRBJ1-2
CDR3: ASRRGRGKYGYT

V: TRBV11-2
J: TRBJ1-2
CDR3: ASSSTAIIYGYT

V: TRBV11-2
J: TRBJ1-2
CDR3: ASSKGQSNYGYT

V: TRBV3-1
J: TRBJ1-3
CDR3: ASSRFGTTTGNTIY